One and the same sample provided the 19 T cell receptor beta chains below, sequenced in a study of blood T cells in healthy people across ages. Combining a sample-barcoded 5' primer with a J-beta primer mix, a second PCR ran for roughly 7 to 11 cycles. TCRdb passed the 5' RACE reads through MiXCR, listing each CDR3 protein once. Found here are fewer than 950,000 distinct CDR3 sequences, 35% to 40% of them singletons; the top ten hold 13%. Sequencing was done on a sample of blood. Source of these receptors: a man between 18 and 35 years old in good health.

CDR3 amino acids: CASRNLTSYGYTF. As DNA, the CDR3 is TGTGCCAGCAGGAACCTGACATCCTATGGCTACACCTTC. The V gene is TRBV12-3 or TRBV12-4, the J gene TRBJ1-2, with D hard to call. This CDR3 region has 13 residues. V lost 6 bases and J 4 bases, leaving 12 bases between the germline ends.

The chain links TRBV20-1 to TRBJ1-2, with TRBD1 matching over 8 bases. The CDR3 contains 13 residues. Germline V gene sequence: CDR1 DFQATT, CDR2 SNEGSKA (reference sequence). The V gene end was trimmed by 6 bases and the J gene end by 2 bases; junction bases not matched to a gene: 5. The CDR3 here is CSAPGQDNYGYTF. The CDR3 DNA follows: TGCAGTGCCCCGGGACAGGACAACTATGGCTACACCTTC.

This rearrangement joins TRBV20-1 to TRBJ2-3, with D uncertain. The V gene's germline CDR1 is DFQATT and CDR2 SNEGSKA (reference sequence). Deletions cut 2 bases from V and 0 bases from J, with 9 bases between. There are 14 residues in the CDR3. Written as DNA, the CDR3 is TGCAGTGCTAGATTTGGCTTAAGCACAGATACGCAGTATTTT. Its translation is CSARFGLSTDTQYF.

The chain links TRBV7-8 to TRBJ1-1, with 10 nucleotides matching TRBD1. The V gene end was trimmed by 5 bases and the J gene end by 12 bases; junction bases not matched to a gene: 12. The V gene's germline CDR1 is SGHVS and CDR2 FQNEAQ. The CDR3 has 14 residues. The CDR3 nucleotides are TGTGCCAGCAGCATACCTAGACAGGGGGCGGGGACTTTCTTT. Encoded protein: CASSIPRQGAGTFF. The full variable domain, rest sourced from reference TRBV7-8 and TRBJ1-1, is GAGVSQSPRYKVAKRGQDVALRCDPISGHVSLFWYQQALGQGPEFLTYFQNEAQLDKSGLPSDRFFAERPEGSVSTLKIQRTQQEDSAVYLCASSIPRQGAGTFFGQGTRLTVV.

V and J are TRBV12-3 or TRBV12-4 and TRBJ1-2; D is undetermined. V dropped 4 bases and J dropped 13 bases, with 13 bases sitting between them. The CDR3 spans 11 residues. CDR3 DNA sequence: TGTGCCAGCAGTTCCTGGTCCGAGTTCACCTTC. Protein sequence: CASSSWSEFTF.

Many counts were recorded for this clonotype. V is TRBV20-1 and J is TRBJ1-1; D is uncertain. Germline V gene sequence: CDR1 DFQATT, CDR2 SNEGSKA (reference sequence). This CDR3 comprises 13 residues. Trimming shortened V by 3 bases and J by 0 bases, and 8 bases separated the two germline ends. The CDR3 bases are TGCAGTGCTAGGGACGGAATGAACACTGAAGCTTTCTTT. This codes for CSARDGMNTEAFF.

The V and J genes are TRBV27 and TRBJ1-1; D uncertain. CDR1 is MNHEY, CDR2 SMNVEV, per germline (reference sequence). The CDR3 sequence is 13 residues long. Trimming took 2 bases from V and 7 from J, leaving 11 bases between them. CDR3 DNA sequence: TGTGCCAGCAGTTTAGTGGGCGCGCATGAAGCTTTCTTT. It encodes CASSLVGAHEAFF.

This clonotype was seen just once. This chain connects TRBV20-1 to TRBJ2-1, with D possibly called TRBD1 or TRBD2 (6 bases each). V lost 0 bases to trimming and J lost 6 bases, with 18 bases between them. The CDR3 has 16 amino acids. Per the germline V gene, CDR1 is DFQATT and CDR2 is SNEGSKA (reference sequence). The CDR3 region is CSAREPGAYRSNEQFF. CDR3 coding DNA: TGCAGTGCTAGAGAACCGGGGGCTTACAGGTCCAATGAGCAGTTCTTC.

This clonotype has ten or more counts. The chain joins TRBV12-3 or TRBV12-4 to TRBJ2-4; 7 bases match TRBD2. The CDR3 is 12 amino acids. V lost 6 bases, J lost 12 bases, and 8 bases stayed unmatched. CDR3 protein: CASSRRTSPQYF. CDR3 coding DNA: TGTGCCAGCAGCCGAAGGACTAGTCCTCAGTACTTC.

This clonotype was seen at least ten times. The gene calls are TRBV4-2 and TRBJ2-7, with 8 bases matching TRBD2. Germline CDR1 LGHNA, CDR2 YNFKEQ. CDR3 length equals 14 residues. Unmatched junction bases numbered 4, after V lost 0 bases and J lost 6 bases. The CDR3, as DNA: TGTGCCAGCAGCCAAGATCTGCTAGCGGGCGAGCAGTACTTC. Translating it yields CASSQDLLAGEQYF.

In its sample, this clonotype was seen many times. The rearrangement links TRBV7-8 to TRBJ2-3, with 12 bases matching TRBD1. This CDR3 is 18 amino acids long. Germline V gives CDR1 SGHVS, CDR2 FQNEAQ. The J segment lost 4 bases and the V segment lost 5 bases, leaving 13 bases of the junction unmatched. CDR3 in amino acids: CASSLPGQGAGVADTQYF. The CDR3, as DNA: TGTGCCAGCAGCCTGCCGGGACAGGGGGCAGGTGTGGCAGATACGCAGTATTTT.

This clonotype was found a few times. One end of the junction fails to match germline, which may point to a read error. V usage is TRBV12-3 or TRBV12-4 and J usage is TRBJ1-6; D uncertain. This CDR3 has 15 amino acids. The CDR3 region has the DNA TGTGCCGGCAGTTACCGGACGGCTTATAATTCACCCCTCCACTTT. Its protein is CAGSYRTAYNSPLHF.

This clonotype has only a few counts. The V call is TRBV20-1, the J call TRBJ1-6; D uncertain. The germline CDR1 and CDR2 sequences are DFQATT and SNEGSKA (reference sequence). The CDR3 consists of 14 residues. Trimming removed 5 bases from V and 6 bases from J, with 14 bases in between. This chain's CDR3 is CSAQNMASNSPLHF. The CDR3 DNA sequence: TGCAGTGCTCAGAACATGGCCTCTAATTCACCCCTCCACTTT.

The genes are TRBV2 and TRBJ2-1; TRBD2 matches 14 bases. J gave up 8 bases and V 4 bases, and 4 bases lay outside the gene matches. The germline gives CDR1 SNHLY, CDR2 FYNNEI. This CDR3 region has 15 residues. The CDR3 sequence: CASSGLAGGPDEQFF. The CDR3 nucleotides are TGTGCCAGCAGTGGACTAGCGGGGGGGCCAGATGAGCAGTTCTTC.

Only a few counts were recorded for this clonotype. The chain recombines TRBV20-1 with TRBJ1-1; a weak D match, TRBD1 (6 bases). Trimming took 0 bases from V and 5 from J, leaving 16 bases between them. Germline V lookup: CDR1 DFQATT, CDR2 SNEGSKA (reference sequence). CDR3 size: 15 residues. CDR3 region: CSARDLEGGETEAFF. CDR3 bases: TGCAGTGCTAGAGATCTAGAGGGGGGGGAAACTGAAGCTTTCTTT.

The gene calls are TRBV25-1 and TRBJ1-2, with D possibly matching TRBD1 (6 bases). V gave up 3 bases and J gave up 5 bases, with 16 bases separating them. Germline V gives CDR1 MGHDK, CDR2 SYGVNS. This CDR3 spans 15 amino acids. The CDR3 DNA follows: TGTGCCAGCAGTGATTCGTGCGGACAGAATTATGGCTACACCTTC. Encoded protein: CASSDSCGQNYGYTF.

The rearrangement uses TRBV28 and TRBJ2-1; TRBD1 agrees at 9 bases. The CDR3 contains 15 residues. Germline V gives CDR1 MDHEN, CDR2 SYDVKM. The ends lost 3 bases at V and 9 bases at J; junction bases unmatched: 9. DNA of the CDR3: TGTGCCAGCAGTTTGGGGACAGGGTCTGGGTTTGAGCAGTTCTTC. Protein: CASSLGTGSGFEQFF.

In this sample, this clonotype turned up once. The chain combines TRBV20-1 with TRBJ1-4; weak D call: TRBD1 (6 bases). This CDR3 comprises 14 residues. Looked up from germline, CDR1 is DFQATT and CDR2 is SNEGSKA (reference sequence). The V end lost 1 base, the J end lost 7 bases, and 13 bases lay between the germline ends. The CDR3 sequence: CSARGTGFSEKLFF. The CDR3 nucleotides read TGCAGTGCTAGAGGTACAGGGTTTAGTGAAAAACTGTTTTTT.

This clonotype was observed a few times. The gene calls are TRBV27 and TRBJ2-2; TRBD1 matches 7 bases. With 7 bases clipped from V and 0 bases from J, the junction kept 2 bases outside the gene matches. The CDR3 length is 14 residues. Germline lookup yields CDR1 MNHEY and CDR2 SMNVEV (reference sequence). This chain's CDR3 is CASKQGANTGELFF. CDR3 DNA: TGTGCCAGCAAGCAGGGGGCGAACACCGGGGAGCTGTTTTTT.